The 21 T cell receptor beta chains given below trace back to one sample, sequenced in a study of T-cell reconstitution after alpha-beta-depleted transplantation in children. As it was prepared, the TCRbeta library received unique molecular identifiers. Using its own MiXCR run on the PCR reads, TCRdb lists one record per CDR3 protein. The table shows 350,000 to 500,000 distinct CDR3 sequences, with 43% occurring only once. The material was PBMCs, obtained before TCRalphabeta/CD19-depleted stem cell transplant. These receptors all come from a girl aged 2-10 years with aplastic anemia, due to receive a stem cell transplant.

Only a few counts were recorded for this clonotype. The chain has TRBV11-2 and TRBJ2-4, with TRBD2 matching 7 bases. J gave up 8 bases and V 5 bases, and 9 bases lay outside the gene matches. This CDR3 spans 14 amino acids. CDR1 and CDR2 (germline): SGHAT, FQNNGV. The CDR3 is CASSEGRLADIQYF. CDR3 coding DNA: TGTGCCAGCAGCGAAGGCAGGCTAGCGGACATTCAGTACTTC. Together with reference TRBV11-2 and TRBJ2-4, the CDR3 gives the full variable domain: EAGVAQSPRYKIIEKRQSVAFWCNPISGHATLYWYQQILGQGPKLLIQFQNNGVVDDSQLPKDRFSAERLKGVDSTLKIQPAKLEDSAVYLCASSEGRLADIQYFGAGTRLSVL.

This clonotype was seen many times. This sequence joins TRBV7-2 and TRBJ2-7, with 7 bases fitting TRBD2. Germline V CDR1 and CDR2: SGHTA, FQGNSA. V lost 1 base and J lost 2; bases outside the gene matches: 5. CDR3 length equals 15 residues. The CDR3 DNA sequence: TGTGCCAGCAGCTTAGGGGGGGGACCCCCCTACGAGCAGTACTTC. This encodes CASSLGGGPPYEQYF.

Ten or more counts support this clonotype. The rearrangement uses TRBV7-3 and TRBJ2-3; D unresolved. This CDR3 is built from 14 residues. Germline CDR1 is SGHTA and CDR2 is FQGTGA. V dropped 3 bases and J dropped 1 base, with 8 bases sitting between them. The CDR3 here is CASSFAAGTDTQYF. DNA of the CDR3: TGTGCCAGCAGCTTTGCGGCCGGCACAGATACGCAGTATTTT.

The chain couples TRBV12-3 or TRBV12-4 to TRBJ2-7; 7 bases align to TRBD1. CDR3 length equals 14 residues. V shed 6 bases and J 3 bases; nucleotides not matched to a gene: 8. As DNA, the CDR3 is TGTGCCAGCAGCGATGACAGGGAGTACTACGAGCAGTACTTC. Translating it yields CASSDDREYYEQYF.

The CDR3, as DNA: TGTGCCATCTCTTCGGGACAGGGGGTCGAGCAGTACTTC. Protein: CAISSGQGVEQYF. This chain connects TRBV10-3 to TRBJ2-7, with TRBD1 matching 11 bases. Unmatched junction bases numbered 6, after V lost 8 bases and J lost 6 bases. The CDR3 consists of 13 residues. From germline, CDR1 is ENHRY and CDR2 SYGVKD.

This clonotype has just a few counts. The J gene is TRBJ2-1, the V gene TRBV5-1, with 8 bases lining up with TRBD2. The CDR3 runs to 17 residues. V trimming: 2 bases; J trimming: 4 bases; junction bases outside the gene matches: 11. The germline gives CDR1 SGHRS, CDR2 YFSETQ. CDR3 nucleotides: TGCGCCAGCAGCTTAGGCAGTAGCGGGATCCTTTACAATGAGCAGTTCTTC. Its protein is CASSLGSSGILYNEQFF.

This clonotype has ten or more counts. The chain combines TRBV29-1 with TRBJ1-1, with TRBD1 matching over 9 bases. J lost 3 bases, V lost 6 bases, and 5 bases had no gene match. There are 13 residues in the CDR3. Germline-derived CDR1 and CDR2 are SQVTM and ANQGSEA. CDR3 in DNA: TGCAGCGTCCCGGGACAGGGCCACACTGAAGCTTTCTTT. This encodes CSVPGQGHTEAFF.

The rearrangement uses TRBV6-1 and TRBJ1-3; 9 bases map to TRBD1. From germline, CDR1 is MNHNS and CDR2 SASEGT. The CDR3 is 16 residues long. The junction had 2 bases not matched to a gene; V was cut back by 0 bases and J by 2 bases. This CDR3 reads CASSEAWTGAGNTIYF. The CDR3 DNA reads TGTGCCAGCAGTGAAGCCTGGACAGGGGCTGGAAACACCATATATTTT.

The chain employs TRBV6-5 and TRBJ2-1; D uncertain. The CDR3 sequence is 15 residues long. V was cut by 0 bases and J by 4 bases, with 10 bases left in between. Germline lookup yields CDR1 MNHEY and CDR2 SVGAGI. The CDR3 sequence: CASSYSPGEYNEQFF. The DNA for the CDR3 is TGTGCCAGCAGTTACTCGCCAGGTGAATACAATGAGCAGTTCTTC.

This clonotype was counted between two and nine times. CDR3 nucleotides: TGTGCCAGCAGCCGGACTGACAGGGGGGAAGAGACCCAGTACTTC. Translation gives CASSRTDRGEETQYF. V and J are TRBV3-1 and TRBJ2-5; 9 bases are a match to TRBD1. The length of the CDR3 is 15 residues. CDR1 is LGHDT, CDR2 YNNKEL, per germline (reference sequence). Trimming at V came to 4 bases and at J to 3 bases, leaving 6 bases not matched to a gene.

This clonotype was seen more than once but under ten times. CDR3 in amino acids: CASSQPGPRIGNNEQFF. CDR3 bases: TGCGCCAGCAGCCAACCGGGACCCCGTATCGGTAACAATGAGCAGTTCTTC. This rearrangement joins TRBV4-1 to TRBJ2-1; D may correspond to TRBD1 or TRBD2 (5 bases each). The CDR3 covers 17 residues. Trimming removed 2 bases at V and 5 bases at J, with 19 bases between. Germline V gene data show CDR1 as MGHRA and CDR2 as YSYEKL.

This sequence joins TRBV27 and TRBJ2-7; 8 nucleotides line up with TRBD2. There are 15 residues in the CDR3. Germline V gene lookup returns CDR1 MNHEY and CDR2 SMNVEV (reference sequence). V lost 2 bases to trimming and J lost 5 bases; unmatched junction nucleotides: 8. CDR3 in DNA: TGTGCCAGCAGTTTACAGCGGGAGAATATCCACGAGCAGTACTTC. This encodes CASSLQRENIHEQYF.

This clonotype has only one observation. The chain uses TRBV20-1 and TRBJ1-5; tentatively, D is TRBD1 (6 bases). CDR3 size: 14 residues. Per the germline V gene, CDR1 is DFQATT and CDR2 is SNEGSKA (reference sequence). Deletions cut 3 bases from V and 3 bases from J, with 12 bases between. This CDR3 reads CSASGGPLNQPQHF. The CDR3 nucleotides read TGCAGTGCTAGTGGGGGCCCTCTCAATCAGCCCCAGCATTTT.

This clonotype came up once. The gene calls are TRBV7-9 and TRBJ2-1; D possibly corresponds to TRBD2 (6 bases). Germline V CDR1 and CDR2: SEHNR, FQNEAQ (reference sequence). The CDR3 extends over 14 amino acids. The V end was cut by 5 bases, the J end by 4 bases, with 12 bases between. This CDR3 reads CASSARDSYNEQFF. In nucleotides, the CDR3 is TGTGCCAGCAGCGCCCGGGACTCGTACAATGAGCAGTTCTTC.

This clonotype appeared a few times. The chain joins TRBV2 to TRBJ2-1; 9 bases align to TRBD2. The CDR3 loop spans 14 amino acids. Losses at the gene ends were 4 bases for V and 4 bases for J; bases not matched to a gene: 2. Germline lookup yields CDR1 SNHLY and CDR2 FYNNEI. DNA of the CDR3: TGTGCCAGCAGTGCTAGCGGGGCTTACAATGAGCAGTTCTTC. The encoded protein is CASSASGAYNEQFF.

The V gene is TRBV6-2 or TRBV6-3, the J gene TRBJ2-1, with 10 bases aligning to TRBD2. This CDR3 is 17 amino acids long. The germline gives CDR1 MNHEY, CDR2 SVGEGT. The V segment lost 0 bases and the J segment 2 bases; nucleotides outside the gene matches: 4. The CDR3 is CASSYSTLAGAYNEQFF. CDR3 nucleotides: TGTGCCAGCAGTTACTCCACCCTAGCGGGAGCCTACAATGAGCAGTTCTTC.

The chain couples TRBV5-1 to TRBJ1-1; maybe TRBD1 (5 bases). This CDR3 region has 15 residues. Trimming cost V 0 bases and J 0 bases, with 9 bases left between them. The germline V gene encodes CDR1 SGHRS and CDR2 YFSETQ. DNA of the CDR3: TGCGCCAGCAGCTTGGTTGTGGACATGAACACTGAAGCTTTCTTT. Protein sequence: CASSLVVDMNTEAFF.

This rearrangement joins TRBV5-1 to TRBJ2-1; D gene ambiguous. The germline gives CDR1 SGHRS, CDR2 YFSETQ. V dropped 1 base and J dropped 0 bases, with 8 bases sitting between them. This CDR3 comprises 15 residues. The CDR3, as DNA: TGCGCCAGCAGCTTGACACATCCCTCCTACAATGAGCAGTTCTTC. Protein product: CASSLTHPSYNEQFF.

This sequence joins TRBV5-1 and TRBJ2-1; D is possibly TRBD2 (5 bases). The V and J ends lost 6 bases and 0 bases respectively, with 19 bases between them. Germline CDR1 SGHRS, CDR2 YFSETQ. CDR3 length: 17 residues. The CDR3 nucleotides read TGCGCCAGCACTATTAGCGTCGCGCCGAGCTCCTACAATGAGCAGTTCTTC. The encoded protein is CASTISVAPSSYNEQFF.

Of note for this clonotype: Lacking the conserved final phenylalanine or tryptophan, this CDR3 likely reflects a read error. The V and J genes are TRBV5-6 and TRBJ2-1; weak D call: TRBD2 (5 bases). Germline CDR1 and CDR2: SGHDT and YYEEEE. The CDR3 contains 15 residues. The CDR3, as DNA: TGCGCCAGCAGCCCTCTAAACGGGGTTTACAATGAGCAGTTCTTA. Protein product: CASSPLNGVYNEQFL.

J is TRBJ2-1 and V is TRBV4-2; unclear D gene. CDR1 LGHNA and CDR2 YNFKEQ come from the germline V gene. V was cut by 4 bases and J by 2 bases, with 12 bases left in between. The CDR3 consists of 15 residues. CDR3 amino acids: CASSPGDPTYNEQFF. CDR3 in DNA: TGTGCCAGCAGCCCCGGAGATCCAACCTACAATGAGCAGTTCTTC.